This paragraph reports one T cell receptor (beta chain). Its target is not known. The data belong to a study of OX40 agonist ivuxolimab in advanced cancers. In the study overall: While on treatment, patients had intravenous ivuxolimab at 0.01 to 10 mg/kg every 2 weeks.

The repertoire was sequenced with immunoSEQ multiplex PCR; TCRdb's copy has only in-frame clones and lacks some. This sample has 30,000 to 40,000 clones, with over 85% found just once. Findings and caveats of the study: Clonal expansion in partial responders at 0.1-3.0 mg/kg ranked among the lowest.

Germline V gene lookup returns CDR1 SGHRS and CDR2 YFSETQ. The CDR3 consists of 18 residues. With 3 bases clipped from V and 3 bases from J, the junction kept 13 bases outside the gene matches. The receptor's source is an adult with an advanced solid tumor such as melanoma, head and neck, liver or kidney cancer. Sample: CD4+ or CD8+ T cells sorted from blood, taken in a trial of the OX40 agonist ivuxolimab. The rearrangement uses TRBV5-1 and TRBJ2-2; 8 nucleotides align to TRBD2. CDR3 sequence: CASSSGLGTNPYTGELFF. DNA for the CDR3: TGCGCCAGCAGCTCGGGACTAGGTACCAACCCCTACACCGGGGAGCTGTTTTTT.